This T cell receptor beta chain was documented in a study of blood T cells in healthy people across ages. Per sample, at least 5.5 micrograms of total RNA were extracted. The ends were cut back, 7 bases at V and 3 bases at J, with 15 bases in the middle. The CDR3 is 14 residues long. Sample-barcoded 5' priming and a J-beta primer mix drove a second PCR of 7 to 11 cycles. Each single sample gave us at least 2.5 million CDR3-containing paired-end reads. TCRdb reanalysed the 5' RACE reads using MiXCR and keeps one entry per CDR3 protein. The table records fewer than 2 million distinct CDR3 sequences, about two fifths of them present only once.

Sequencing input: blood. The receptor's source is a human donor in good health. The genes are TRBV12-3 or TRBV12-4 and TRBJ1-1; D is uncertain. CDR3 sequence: CASTLQRVDTEAFF. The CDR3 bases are TGTGCCAGCACCCTACAAAGGGTCGACACTGAAGCTTTCTTT.